Given below is one T cell receptor (beta chain) in context. Original data processing: Estimation of nucleated cell counts relied on the amplification of reference gene primers. The protocol was immunoSEQ multiplex PCR, while the TCRdb copy is restricted to in-frame clones and leaves out a portion. V and J calls and clone size are as listed in that table; D and trimming were resolved from the DNA. The sample carries around 220,000 clones, roughly 86% recorded once. The sample belongs to a study of blood T cell repertoires in COVID-19. On the study more broadly: PBMCs, B-cell-depleted T cells, or T cells provided the cDNA or gDNA that made up the material.

V dropped 6 bases and J dropped 2; count of bases not matched to a gene: 18. The CDR3 runs to 19 residues. Per germline, CDR1 LGHDT and CDR2 YNNKEL (reference sequence). This chain joins TRBV3-1 (or the pseudogene TRBV3-2) and TRBJ2-3, with 9 bases identical to TRBD2. This clonotype was obtained from a woman aged 45 to 65 with COVID-19, enrolled during active disease. Sequencing input: peripheral blood. The CDR3 is CASSGGGWLAGLYTDTQYF. As DNA, the CDR3 is TGTGCCAGCAGTGGAGGGGGATGGCTAGCGGGGTTATACACAGATACGCAGTATTTT.